This T cell receptor beta chain appears in the sequencing data of a study of T cells in localized non-small cell lung cancer. Produced via immunoSEQ multiplex PCR; TCRdb's table is partial and in-frame only. The sample includes tens of thousands of clones, roughly four fifths of them seen just once. Germline loops: CDR1 MNHEY, CDR2 SMNVEV (reference sequence). V lost 8 bases, J lost 8 bases, and 17 bases lay in between. The CDR3 has 13 amino acids. J is TRBJ2-3 and V is TRBV27; D assignment may be TRBD1 or TRBD2 (5 bases each). Here the sequenced sample was peripheral blood, taken before any cancer treatment. The clonotype comes from a female donor older than 55 with stage I lung adenocarcinoma. CDR3 amino acids: CASRAGASGTQYF. The CDR3 bases are TGTGCCAGCCGAGCCGGGGCCTCGGGTACGCAGTATTTT.